The 9 T cell receptor beta chains below come from one sample, sequenced in a study of T cell responses to AZD1222 COVID-19 vaccine. TCRdb's copy holds only in-frame clones and misses some; the assay was immunoSEQ multiplex PCR. This sample carries some 150,000 clones, 65% to 90% of them seen once, and the ten largest clones take more than 7.5%. The sequencing here drew on peripheral blood, taken 28 days after the second dose of the MenACWY control vaccine. The source is an adult who received the MenACWY meningococcal vaccine as a control.

This sequence joins TRBV7-2 and TRBJ1-5; D possibly corresponds to TRBD1 (5 bases). The germline V and J ends were trimmed by 4 bases and 4 bases, with 8 bases remaining between them. This CDR3 has 13 residues. From germline, CDR1 is SGHTA and CDR2 FQGNSA. DNA of the CDR3: TGTGCCAGCAGCTGGGGGTCAAATCAGCCCCAGCATTTT. This sequence encodes CASSWGSNQPQHF. The full variable domain, its missing parts supplied by reference TRBV7-2 and TRBJ1-5, is GAGVSQSPSNKVTEKGKDVELRCDPISGHTALYWYRQSLGQGLEFLIYFQGNSAPDKSGLPSDRFSAERTGGSVSTLTIQRTQQEDSAVYLCASSWGSNQPQHFGDGTRLSIL.

The J gene is TRBJ1-1, the V gene TRBV5-1, with unresolved D. The CDR3 consists of 15 residues. The V end was cut by 4 bases, the J end by 2 bases, with 15 bases between. Germline values: CDR1 SGHRS, CDR2 YFSETQ. Here the CDR3 reads CASSLDGRTNTEAFF. The CDR3 DNA reads as TGCGCCAGCAGCCTAGACGGACGAACTAACACTGAAGCTTTCTTT. Full variable domain (rest looked up from reference TRBV5-1 and TRBJ1-1): KAGVTQTPRYLIKTRGQQVTLSCSPISGHRSVSWYQQTPGQGLQFLFEYFSETQRNKGNFPGRFSGRQFSNSRSEMNVSTLELGDSALYLCASSLDGRTNTEAFFGQGTRLTVV.

This sequence joins TRBV5-5 and TRBJ1-6; TRBD1 matches 8 bases. V lost 3 bases to trimming and J lost 6 bases; unmatched junction nucleotides: 8. The CDR3 loop spans 16 amino acids. The germline V gene has CDR1 SGHKS and CDR2 YYEKEE (reference sequence). CDR3 in DNA: TGTGCCAGCAGCTCCACAGGGGGAATGGGTAATTCACCCCTCCACTTT. This gives the protein CASSSTGGMGNSPLHF.

There are a few counts of this clone. The chain recombines TRBV6-1 with TRBJ1-1, with D unresolved. In germline, CDR1 is MNHNS, CDR2 SASEGT. V gave up 2 bases and J gave up 1 base, with 8 bases separating them. This CDR3 is built from 14 residues. This chain's CDR3 is CASSELVANTEAFF. Written as DNA, the CDR3 is TGTGCCAGCAGTGAACTCGTTGCGAACACTGAAGCTTTCTTT.

The V call is TRBV29-1, the J call TRBJ2-5; 12 bases are shared with TRBD2. The germline CDR1 and CDR2 sequences are SQVTM and ANQGSEA. The CDR3 totals 14 residues. V shed 6 bases and J 4 bases; nucleotides not matched to a gene: 6. The CDR3 is CSVKKTSGGETQYF. The CDR3 region has the DNA TGCAGCGTCAAAAAGACTAGCGGGGGAGAGACCCAGTACTTC.

The rearrangement uses TRBV29-1 and TRBJ1-2; tentative D call: TRBD1 (6 bases). Germline CDR1 and CDR2: SQVTM and ANQGSEA. Trimming pared 7 bases from V and 2 bases from J, leaving 17 bases between. This CDR3 is 14 amino acids long. The CDR3 nucleotides read TGCAGCGGATCCGGGACACCCGAGAACTATGGCTACACCTTC. The encoded protein is CSGSGTPENYGYTF.

This clone is a singleton in its sample. The chain has TRBV27 and TRBJ1-2; 11 nucleotides match TRBD1. Germline V gene data show CDR1 as MNHEY and CDR2 as SMNVEV (reference sequence). CDR3 length equals 17 residues. V trimming: 7 bases; J trimming: 4 bases; junction bases outside the gene matches: 14. The CDR3 is CASTLRGGQGAFYGYTF. The DNA for the CDR3 is TGTGCCAGCACCCTGAGAGGTGGACAGGGGGCTTTCTATGGCTACACCTTC.

This chain connects TRBV18 to TRBJ1-1; TRBD1 matches at 8 bases. The CDR3 loop spans 13 amino acids. Trimming cost V 6 bases and J 4 bases; bases outside gene matches: 4. CDR1 is KGHSH and CDR2 is LQKENI in the germline V gene. CDR3: CASSTGGGTEAFF. CDR3 sequence (DNA): TGTGCCAGCTCCACAGGGGGAGGCACTGAAGCTTTCTTT.

The chain is built from TRBV15 and TRBJ2-5, with D unclear. CDR1 and CDR2 from the germline V gene are LNHNV and YYDKDF (reference sequence). CDR3 length equals 14 residues. The V and J ends lost 8 bases and 6 bases respectively, with 19 bases between them. CDR3 coding DNA: TGTGCCACCGCTTTCGTCGGTAATAGAAAGACCCAGTACTTC. This codes for CATAFVGNRKTQYF.